The entry that follows covers one T cell receptor (beta chain) sequence. These data belong to a study of control samples from healthy donors and cancer patients. Sequencing used immunoSEQ multiplex PCR; TCRdb keeps in-frame clones, though not all of them. The sample includes over 100,000 clones, about 93% of them seen just once. Sequenced sample: blood. This TCR was sampled from a man aged 35-49 years in good health.

The CDR3 nucleotides read TGCGCCAGCAGCTTAGAAGGTCCTAATCAGCCCCAGCATTTT. Translated, it gives CASSLEGPNQPQHF. The rearrangement links TRBV5-1 to TRBJ1-5; D gene unclear. Germline V gene lookup returns CDR1 SGHRS and CDR2 YFSETQ. V dropped 2 bases and J dropped 4 bases, with 10 bases sitting between them. The CDR3 has 14 amino acids.